These 6 T cell receptor beta chains were sequenced from one sample in a study of T cells in Graves' hyperthyroidism and ophthalmopathy. What was amplified from RNA transcripts were TCR beta CDR3 regions. With the HTBI primer set, the TCR CDR3 went through a first round of RT-PCR. TCRdb recomputed calls from the multiplex PCR reads with MiXCR, one row per CDR3 protein. The data show 300,000 to 450,000 distinct CDR3 sequences, about 18% seen once. The sequenced material came from blood. The source is a woman younger than 45 with Graves' hyperthyroidism that later progressed to Graves' ophthalmopathy.

The chain carries TRBV4-1 and TRBJ1-1; D is possibly TRBD1 (6 bases). The CDR3 loop spans 17 amino acids. V lost 0 bases and J lost 3, with 17 bases in between. In germline, CDR1 is MGHRA, CDR2 YSYEKL. The CDR3 reads CASSQEEGGARDTEAFF. DNA of the CDR3: TGCGCCAGCAGCCAAGAAGAGGGGGGGGCTAGGGACACTGAAGCTTTCTTT.

Ten or more counts support this clonotype. This chain uses TRBV7-2 with TRBJ2-2; D not resolved. V dropped 3 bases and J dropped 0 bases, with 5 bases sitting between them. The CDR3 extends over 14 amino acids. CDR1 is SGHTA, CDR2 FQGNSA, per germline. Here the CDR3 reads CASSFATNTGELFF. The CDR3 DNA is TGTGCCAGCAGCTTCGCAACGAACACCGGGGAGCTGTTTTTT.

Ten or more counts support this clonotype. The J gene is TRBJ1-3, the V gene TRBV27; no clear D. With 5 bases removed from V and 2 bases from J, the gap between germline ends came to 13 bases. The CDR3 has 15 residues. CDR1 is MNHEY and CDR2 is SMNVEV in the germline V gene (reference sequence). CDR3 loop: CASSPYSGTGNTIYF. The CDR3 DNA reads TGTGCCAGCAGTCCTTACTCCGGGACTGGAAACACCATATATTTT.

This clonotype was observed at least ten times. The chain couples TRBV28 to TRBJ2-1; the D gene is possibly TRBD2 (7 bases). CDR1 and CDR2 (germline): MDHEN, SYDVKM. The CDR3 covers 15 residues. The V and J ends lost 6 bases and 10 bases respectively, with 22 bases between them. The CDR3 DNA sequence: TGTGCCAGCAGCCCAGAGGGGGAGGGCCTCGGGGAGCAGTTCTTC. Amino acid sequence: CASSPEGEGLGEQFF.

This clonotype was seen at least ten times. V gene TRBV19 combines with J gene TRBJ2-1; maybe TRBD2 (5 bases). This CDR3 is 15 amino acids long. CDR1 and CDR2 from the germline V gene are LNHDA and SQIVND (reference sequence). The germline V and J ends were trimmed by 5 bases and 1 base, with 12 bases remaining between them. CDR3 DNA: TGTGCCAGTAGTCGTCTGGGGAGTTCCTACAATGAGCAGTTCTTC. It encodes CASSRLGSSYNEQFF.

The chain joins TRBV4-1 to TRBJ1-6, with 7 bases identical to TRBD1. V gave up 4 bases and J gave up 6 bases; unmatched junction bases: 6. The CDR3 sequence is 15 residues long. The germline CDR1 and CDR2 sequences are MGHRA and YSYEKL. DNA of the CDR3: TGCGCCAGCAGCCTCGGGGACAGCCTTAATTCACCCCTCCACTTT. This translates into CASSLGDSLNSPLHF.